Given below is one TCR beta chain in context. This clone has more than one count but fewer than ten. Its antigen specificity is not known. No qualities accompany the bases; no much larger clone lies one base away. The data belong to a study of blood T cell repertoires in COVID-19 (TCRdb year 2020). Context from the whole study: Samples from collaborators originated in the United States, Italy and Spain and spanned both the acute and convalescent phases of COVID-19. Samples were obtained from the ongoing ImmuneRACE study (first 160 participants) and from some 1,200 subjects provided by 6 global collaborators. HLA class I and class II types, where available, came from metadata supplied by the sample provider rather than from assay-based typing. The prospective study material was composed of cDNA or gDNA derived from T cells, B-cell-depleted T cells, or PBMCs. The dataset comprised deeply sampled blood TCRbeta repertoires from subjects exposed to, actively infected with, or recovered from COVID-19. A freely available public database, intended as a resource for researchers studying the immune response to SARS-CoV-2, is where the repertoires were released. Nearly every sample came with metadata listing a de-identified subject ID, COVID-19 status, age in years and sex.

Relative to germline, V is 5 bases shorter and J is 6 bases shorter, with 17 bases between their ends. The CDR3, cysteine through phenylalanine, is 15 amino acids long. CDR3 DNA is the only sequence kept; it has 45 bases, read in frame from the first base. For CDR1 and CDR2, the germline V gene lists KGHSH and LQKENI. The paper as a whole reports these results and caveats: The quantity of clinical and demographic metadata differed by source and by participant and was supplied without curation.

TCRbeta CDR3 regions were amplified from genomic DNA using the immunoSEQ Assay, a bias-controlled multiplex PCR. In the authors' own workflow: The number of nucleated cells in each sample was estimated from the amplification of reference gene primers within the assay. To quantify the absolute abundance of each unique TCRbeta CDR3 rearrangement, sequence reads were collapsed and filtered. Productive Simpson clonality was computed per sample as the square root of Simpson's diversity index over productive rearrangements. TCRdb mirrors the immuneACCESS table, restricted to in-frame sequences. Some clones are absent from its copies; in checked studies, under half trace to an unresolved V gene, and the reason for the others is unknown. V, J and clone size are those of that table, while D and trimming were read from the DNA. This sample gives about 55,000 clones in total; around nine tenths of them show up just once. Around 8% of the sample belongs to the ten largest clones.

Whole blood was collected in K2EDTA tubes by collaborating institutions according to the institutions' own protocols. For TCRbeta analysis, collaborators shipped samples in one of three forms: frozen whole blood, isolated PBMCs, or DNA extracted from either of those sample types. The V and J genes are TRBV18 and TRBJ1-5; tentative D gene TRBD1, with 6 bases matching. The sequence was collected from a man in his 60s with active COVID-19. Input material: peripheral blood. The CDR3 corresponds to CASSTEQGGGQPQHF. DNA sequence: TGTGCCAGCTCAACAGAACAGGGCGGGGGTCAGCCCCAGCATTTT.